A selection of T cell receptor beta chains follows, all from one sample in a study of naive and memory T cell subsets. TCRdb re-called the UMI-ligation and nested PCR reads through MiXCR, storing one row per CDR3 protein. The sample holds approximately 20,000 distinct CDR3 sequences, more than 9% seen once. The sample consisted of skin, taken from a tuberculin skin test site. The receptors derive from an adult in good health. The CDR3 runs from the conserved cysteine through the conserved F or W. A D gene is named only where the DNA matches it firmly. The size of a clone is reported for some rows only, either as once, few or many, or as a class for expanded clones.

>13|TRBV29-1|TRBJ1-5|.|many
TGCAGCGTTGGTGAAGGACGCAATCAGCCCCAGCATTTT
CSVGEGRNQPQHF
>15|TRBV11-2|TRBJ1-4|TRBD1|.
TGTGCCAGCAGCCGGACAGGGTCAACTAATGAAAAACTGTTTTTT
CASSRTGSTNEKLFF
>13|TRBV5-6|TRBJ2-1|.|many
TGTGCCAGCAGCTTGCGGACATACAATGAGCAGTTCTTC
CASSLRTYNEQFF
>14|TRBV5-1|TRBJ2-7|TRBD1|.
TGCGCCAGCAGCGTTGGGACAGGGGCCTACGAGCAGTACTTC
CASSVGTGAYEQYF
>19|TRBV3-1|TRBJ2-2|TRBD2|many
TGTGCCAGCAGAGGGACTAGCATTTTTTGGGGGGCTCACACCGGGGAGCTGTTTTTT
CASRGTSIFWGAHTGELFF
>13|TRBV5-1|TRBJ2-3|.|.
TGCGCCAGCAGTCACCAGACGTTAGATACGCAGTATTTT
CASSHQTLDTQYF
>15|TRBV7-9|TRBJ2-7|.|many
TGTGCCAGCAGCTTATGGGGGGTCCCTCACTACGAGCAGTACTTC
CASSLWGVPHYEQYF
>15|TRBV5-4|TRBJ2-1|.|few
TGTGCCAGCAGCGGTGGGCCAGCTGACAGGAATGAGCAGTTCTTC
CASSGGPADRNEQFF
>16|TRBV15|TRBJ2-7|.|many
TGTGCCACCAGCAGAGATAGGGGCGCGAGCTCCTACGAGCAGTACTTC
CATSRDRGASSYEQYF
>15|TRBV10-3|TRBJ2-3|.|many
TGTGCCACTTCGACGGCGTCATCTAGCACAGATACGCAGTATTTT
CATSTASSSTDTQYF
>14|TRBV4-3|TRBJ2-7|TRBD1|medium-sized
TGCGCCAGCAGCCGCGGACAGGGTCGCTACGAGCAGTACTTC
CASSRGQGRYEQYF
>15|TRBV7-9|TRBJ2-2|.|.
TGTGCCAGCAGCGTCCCCGGGCCCTACACCGGGGAGCTGTTTTTT
CASSVPGPYTGELFF
>16|TRBV9|TRBJ2-7|.|many
TGTGCCAGCAGCGCTTCGTTTTCGGGAGTTACCTACGAGCAGTACTTC
CASSASFSGVTYEQYF
>15|TRBV10-3|TRBJ2-3|TRBD2|many
TGTGCCATCAAAAACGGACTAGCGGACACAGATACGCAGTATTTT
CAIKNGLADTDTQYF
>16|TRBV6-5|TRBJ2-1|TRBD1|few
TGTGCCAGCAGTTACTCCTTCGGGACAGGGGCCAATGAGCAGTTCTTC
CASSYSFGTGANEQFF
>14|TRBV27|TRBJ2-1|.|.
TGTGCCACCAGTTTGGCCACCTCCTACAATGAGCAGTTCTTC
CATSLATSYNEQFF
>13|TRBV3-1|TRBJ2-3|.|medium-sized
TGTGCCAGCAGCCAAGAAGGAGCAGGAACCAAGTATTTT
CASSQEGAGTKYF
>15|TRBV4-3|TRBJ1-1|.|once
TGCGCCAGCAGCCACCCCGGGACCCCGAACACTGAAGCTTTCTTT
CASSHPGTPNTEAFF
>13|TRBV6-2/TRBV6-3|TRBJ2-2|.|many
TGTGCCAGCAGTTCACAGGGCACCGGGGAGCTGTTTTTT
CASSSQGTGELFF
>13|TRBV12-3/TRBV12-4|TRBJ2-1|TRBD1|many
TGTGCCAGCAGTCGGACAGGGTATAATGAGCAGTTCTTC
CASSRTGYNEQFF
>11|TRBV29-1|TRBJ2-3|.|.
TGCAGCGTTGCAGGGGGGGATACGCAGTATTTT
CSVAGGDTQYF
>15|TRBV7-9|TRBJ1-6|.|few
TGTGCCAGCAGCCAAGACTCTACGGTCAATTCACCCCTCCACTTT
CASSQDSTVNSPLHF
>13|TRBV20-1|TRBJ2-7|TRBD1|few
TGCAGTGCTAAAAGGGACAGGGGGCCCGAGCAGTACTTC
CSAKRDRGPEQYF
>11|TRBV29-1|TRBJ2-2|.|many
TGCAGCGTTGGGGAGACCGGGGAGCTGTTTTTT
CSVGETGELFF
>12|TRBV20-1|TRBJ1-2|.|many
TGCAGTGCTAGACAGGGTACCTATGGCTACACCTTC
CSARQGTYGYTF
>16|TRBV3-1|TRBJ2-7|TRBD1|.
TGTGCCAGCAGCCACCACGGACAGGGGGCATCCTACGAGCAGTACTTC
CASSHHGQGASYEQYF
>15|TRBV7-2|TRBJ2-1|.|many
TGTGCCAGCAGCTTAGCGGGGGCACTCTACAATGAGCAGTTCTTC
CASSLAGALYNEQFF
>14|TRBV6-2/TRBV6-3|TRBJ2-1|TRBD2|many
TGTGCCTCGAGGGCGGGAGGAAAAAACAATGAGCAGTTCTTC
CASRAGGKNNEQFF
>15|TRBV29-1|TRBJ2-7|.|few
TGCAGCGTTGAATTCCCATCGGGGATTTCCTACGAGCAGTACTTC
CSVEFPSGISYEQYF
>12|TRBV20-1|TRBJ1-2|.|medium-sized
TGCAGTGCTAGGAGAGCTAACTATGGCTACACCTTC
CSARRANYGYTF
>15|TRBV12-3/TRBV12-4|TRBJ1-4|.|.
TGTGCCAGCAGTTCGCTCCGGGCGGCTAATGAAAAACTGTTTTTT
CASSSLRAANEKLFF
>16|TRBV6-2/TRBV6-3|TRBJ2-1|.|many
TGTGCCAGCAGGGAGGGGTTGGCGGTAACCTACAATGAGCAGTTCTTC
CASREGLAVTYNEQFF
>14|TRBV4-1|TRBJ1-5|.|.
TGCGCCAGCAGCCAATTCTGTAGCAATCAGCCCCAGCATTTT
CASSQFCSNQPQHF
>17|TRBV6-6|TRBJ1-5|.|.
TGTGCCAGCAGTTACCGGGGAAGGGCAGGGAGGAATCAGCCCCAGCATTTT
CASSYRGRAGRNQPQHF
>13|TRBV6-5|TRBJ2-2|TRBD1|few
TGTGCCAGCAGCCTACAGGGGGCCGGGGAGCTGTTTTTT
CASSLQGAGELFF
>15|TRBV20-1|TRBJ2-3|.|many
TGCAGTGGAACCGGGACGAATCAGTTCACAGATACGCAGTATTTT
CSGTGTNQFTDTQYF
>15|TRBV28|TRBJ2-1|TRBD1|many
TGTGCCACGTCTAACCCACGGGACAGGGCCAATGAGCAGTTCTTC
CATSNPRDRANEQFF
>16|TRBV13|TRBJ2-5|TRBD1|.
TGTGCCAGCAGCTCCCGTCCCGGGACAGCTATGAAGACCCAGTACTTC
CASSSRPGTAMKTQYF
>14|TRBV4-1|TRBJ2-1|.|many
TGCGCCAGCAGCCAAGTATCGGTTAACAATGAGCAGTTCTTC
CASSQVSVNNEQFF
>16|TRBV12-3/TRBV12-4|TRBJ2-1|TRBD2|many
TGTGCCAGCAGTTTAGATTTGCTAGCGGGGCACAATGAGCAGTTCTTC
CASSLDLLAGHNEQFF